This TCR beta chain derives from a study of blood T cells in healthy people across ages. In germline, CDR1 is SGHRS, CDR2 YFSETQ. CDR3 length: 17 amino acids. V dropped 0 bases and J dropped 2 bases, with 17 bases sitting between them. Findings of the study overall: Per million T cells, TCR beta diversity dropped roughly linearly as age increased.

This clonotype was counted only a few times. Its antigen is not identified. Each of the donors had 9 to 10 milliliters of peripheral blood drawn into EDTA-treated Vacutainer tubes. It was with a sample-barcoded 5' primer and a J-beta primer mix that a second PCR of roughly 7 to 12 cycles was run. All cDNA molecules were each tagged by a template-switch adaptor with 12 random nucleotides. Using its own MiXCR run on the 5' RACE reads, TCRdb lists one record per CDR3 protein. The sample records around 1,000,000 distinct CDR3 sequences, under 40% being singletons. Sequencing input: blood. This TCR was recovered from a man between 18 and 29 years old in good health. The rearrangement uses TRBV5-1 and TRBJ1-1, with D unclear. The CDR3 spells CASSLEGRATRNTEAFF. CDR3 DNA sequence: TGCGCCAGCAGCTTGGAAGGTAGAGCGACTCGCAACACTGAAGCTTTCTTT.